These 9 T cell receptor beta chains were all obtained from the same sample, sequenced in a study of CD8+ T cells in alopecia areata. Sequencing templates came from extracted RNA that was reverse transcribed into cDNA. Libraries were prepared by immunoSEQ multiplex PCR; TCRdb keeps only in-frame clonotypes and omits some of them. The sample comprises under 150,000 clones, 50% to 65% of which are singletons, and about 3.3% rests with the top ten. Treatment given: oral pan-JAK inhibitor, 5-10 mg twice daily. Sequences were derived from CD4+ T cells sorted from blood, sampled at week 24, from a patient treated with tofacitinib. The receptor set was obtained from a human donor with alopecia areata.

The rearrangement uses TRBV7-2 and TRBJ2-7; D call uncertain. Trimming stripped 3 bases from V and 4 bases from J, with 13 bases between. The CDR3 has 14 residues. Germline V lookup: CDR1 SGHTA, CDR2 FQGNSA. The CDR3 loop is CASSFGDPLYEQYF. The CDR3 nucleotides read TGTGCCAGCAGCTTCGGAGACCCCTTGTACGAGCAGTACTTC.

V gene TRBV7-9 combines with J gene TRBJ1-1, with D perhaps TRBD1 (5 bases). V was cut by 1 base and J by 1 base, with 7 bases left in between. This CDR3 contains 14 residues. CDR1 and CDR2 from the germline V gene are SEHNR and FQNEAQ (reference sequence). The CDR3 nucleotides read TGTGCCAGCAGCTTAGGCCAGGGGAACACTGAAGCTTTCTTT. Translating it yields CASSLGQGNTEAFF.

V gene TRBV6-5 combines with J gene TRBJ1-1; no clear D. V shed 4 bases and J shed 4 bases, with 16 bases lying between them. CDR1 is MNHEY, CDR2 SVGAGI, per germline. The CDR3 extends over 15 amino acids. The CDR3 sequence is CASSSLGLPSTEAFF. The CDR3 DNA follows: TGTGCCAGCAGTTCCCTCGGGCTTCCCAGCACTGAAGCTTTCTTT.

The V gene is TRBV2, the J gene TRBJ1-2; no definite D call. Per germline, CDR1 SNHLY and CDR2 FYNNEI. The CDR3 spans 11 residues. Trimming left V 8 bases short and J 8 bases short, with 12 bases between. CDR3 DNA: TGTGCCAGCGAAGGGCTGCTAGGCTACACCTTC. This codes for CASEGLLGYTF.

V gene TRBV4-2 combines with J gene TRBJ2-5; 13 nucleotides align to TRBD2. With 1 base clipped from V and 2 bases from J, the junction kept 4 bases outside the gene matches. The germline gives CDR1 LGHNA, CDR2 YNFKEQ. The CDR3 length is 17 residues. This chain's CDR3 is CASSQGQTSGGQETQYF. DNA for the CDR3: TGTGCCAGCAGCCAAGGTCAGACTAGCGGGGGGCAAGAGACCCAGTACTTC.

This chain joins TRBV5-6 and TRBJ1-1; D is uncertain. The CDR3 consists of 12 residues. Germline CDR1 reads SGHDT; CDR2 reads YYEEEE. Trimming took 0 bases from V and 7 from J, leaving 7 bases between them. The CDR3 region has the DNA TGTGCCAGCAGCTTGGAGGCAGTTGAAGCTTTCTTT. The encoded protein is CASSLEAVEAFF.

The V and J genes are TRBV7-2 and TRBJ2-1, with 7 bases fitting TRBD2. Germline values: CDR1 SGHTA, CDR2 FQGNSA. With V trimmed by 3 bases and J by 0 bases, 2 bases remained unmatched. The CDR3 consists of 15 residues. CDR3 in DNA: TGTGCCAGCAGCTTCAGCGGGGCCTCCTACAATGAGCAGTTCTTC. This translates into CASSFSGASYNEQFF. Complete variable domain (other parts from reference TRBV7-2 and TRBJ2-1): GAGVSQSPSNKVTEKGKDVELRCDPISGHTALYWYRQSLGQGLEFLIYFQGNSAPDKSGLPSDRFSAERTGGSVSTLTIQRTQQEDSAVYLCASSFSGASYNEQFFGPGTRLTVL.

The chain employs TRBV9 and TRBJ1-1; 8 positions agree with TRBD1. Looked up from germline, CDR1 is SGDLS and CDR2 is YYNGEE. The CDR3 totals 15 residues. V lost 3 bases, J lost 0 bases, and 4 bases stayed unmatched. In nucleotides, the CDR3 is TGTGCCAGCAGCGCGTCACAGGGGGTGAACACTGAAGCTTTCTTT. Its protein is CASSASQGVNTEAFF.

The chain carries TRBV11-2 and TRBJ1-1, with D unresolved. Germline CDR1 is SGHAT and CDR2 is FQNNGV. V shed 0 bases and J shed 0 bases, with 5 bases lying between them. The CDR3 loop spans 14 amino acids. CDR3 DNA sequence: TGTGCCAGCAGCTTAGAACGGTTGAACACTGAAGCTTTCTTT. Encoded protein: CASSLERLNTEAFF.